The 21 T cell receptor beta chains below all came from one sample that was sequenced in a study of patients and donors after allogeneic stem cell transplantation. TCRdb analysed the RT-PCR reads with MiXCR anew, one entry per CDR3 protein. The profile covers about a million distinct CDR3 sequences, with more than 15% appearing a single time and around 6% taken by the ten largest. Sample: blood, either unsorted or a sorted T cell fraction (not recorded which). The receptors were sampled from a human donor who was either an allogeneic HSCT recipient or a stem cell or donor lymphocyte infusion donor (not recorded which). It is not recorded whose cells these are; they may come from a transplant donor.

This clonotype came up a few times. The J gene is TRBJ2-1, the V gene TRBV20-1, with D possibly TRBD2 on 6 matching bases. Germline V CDR1 and CDR2: DFQATT, SNEGSKA (reference sequence). The CDR3 contains 17 residues. With 3 bases removed from V and 0 bases from J, the gap between germline ends came to 18 bases. The CDR3: CSASLAGRYYSYNEQFF. In DNA, the CDR3 is TGCAGTGCTAGTCTCGCGGGGAGGTATTACTCCTACAATGAGCAGTTCTTC.

J is TRBJ2-5 and V is TRBV25-1; D is perhaps TRBD2 (6 bases). Germline CDR1 MGHDK, CDR2 SYGVNS. The CDR3 sequence is 14 residues long. V lost 3 bases, J lost 5 bases, and 13 bases lay in between. The CDR3 region has the DNA TGTGCCAGCAGTGAGTGGAGGGGAGGCGAGACCCAGTACTTC. Residues: CASSEWRGGETQYF. The full variable domain, with the rest looked up from reference TRBV25-1 and TRBJ2-5, is EADIYQTPRYLVIGTGKKITLECSQTMGHDKMYWYQQDPGMELHLIHYSYGVNSTEKGDLSSESTVSRIRTEHFPLTLESARPSHTSQYLCASSEWRGGETQYFGPGTRLLVL.

This chain joins TRBV24-1 and TRBJ1-2; perhaps TRBD1 as D (5 bases). Trimming took off 4 bases at V and 8 bases at J, with 10 bases between the two ends. This CDR3 region has 12 residues. Germline V gives CDR1 KGHDR, CDR2 SFDVKD. The CDR3 loop is CATSEGVSGYTF. CDR3 in DNA: TGTGCCACCAGTGAGGGGGTCTCAGGCTACACCTTC.

The V gene is TRBV5-1, the J gene TRBJ1-1, with D perhaps TRBD1 (6 bases). V shed 2 bases and J shed 10 bases, with 18 bases lying between them. This CDR3 comprises 14 residues. Per germline, CDR1 SGHRS and CDR2 YFSETQ. The chain's CDR3 is CASSFYQGQRGAFF. The CDR3, as DNA: TGCGCCAGCAGCTTCTACCAGGGGCAAAGAGGAGCTTTCTTT. Full variable domain (remainder filled in from reference TRBV5-1 and TRBJ1-1): KAGVTQTPRYLIKTRGQQVTLSCSPISGHRSVSWYQQTPGQGLQFLFEYFSETQRNKGNFPGRFSGRQFSNSRSEMNVSTLELGDSALYLCASSFYQGQRGAFFGQGTRLTVV.

The chain has TRBV20-1 and TRBJ1-6, with 7 bases identical to TRBD1. Germline V gives CDR1 DFQATT, CDR2 SNEGSKA (reference sequence). Germline trimming cut 6 bases from V and 7 bases from J; bases unmatched to any gene: 3. The CDR3 runs 12 residues. CDR3 nucleotide sequence: TGCAGTGCCGAGGACAGGAATTCACCCCTCCACTTT. Amino acids: CSAEDRNSPLHF.

The chain links TRBV9 to TRBJ2-2, with no clear D. V was trimmed by 0 bases and J by 5 bases, leaving 8 bases between them. This CDR3 contains 14 residues. CDR1 and CDR2 (germline): SGDLS, YYNGEE. CDR3 residues: CASSVGGRTGELFF. The CDR3 region has the DNA TGTGCCAGCAGCGTAGGGGGTCGTACCGGGGAGCTGTTTTTT.

J is TRBJ1-5 and V is TRBV15; D unresolved. The V and J ends lost 0 bases and 7 bases respectively, with 4 bases between them. This CDR3 is built from 12 residues. Per the germline V gene, CDR1 is LNHNV and CDR2 is YYDKDF (reference sequence). CDR3 sequence reads: CATSRDMQPQHF. The CDR3 bases are TGTGCCACCAGCAGAGATATGCAGCCCCAGCATTTT.

This clonotype has ten or more counts. The chain carries TRBV3-1 and TRBJ2-3; 8 bases match TRBD2. Germline-derived CDR1 and CDR2 are LGHDT and YNNKEL (reference sequence). The CDR3 length is 16 residues. The V segment lost 0 bases and the J segment 0 bases; nucleotides outside the gene matches: 2. The CDR3 bases are TGTGCCAGCAGCCAAGATAGCGGGGCAAGCACAGATACGCAGTATTTT. Translating it yields CASSQDSGASTDTQYF.

In its sample, this clonotype was seen a few times. The chain employs TRBV6-1 and TRBJ1-1; D remains unclear. The V gene lost 7 bases and the J gene lost 1 base, with 10 bases spanning the gap. This CDR3 region has 13 residues. Germline V gene lookup returns CDR1 MNHNS and CDR2 SASEGT. CDR3 DNA: TGTGCCAGCAACGTCGCCGGGAACACTGAAGCTTTCTTT. It is translated as CASNVAGNTEAFF.

This chain joins TRBV20-1 and TRBJ2-5; TRBD2 is a possible D gene (6 bases). This CDR3 comprises 13 residues. The germline gives CDR1 DFQATT, CDR2 SNEGSKA (reference sequence). Between the trimmed V and J ends, which lost 3 bases and 9 bases, there was a span of 17 bases. CDR3 sequence (DNA): TGCAGTGCTAGTACTAGCCGTCGCCCGGCCCAGTACTTC. This translates into CSASTSRRPAQYF.

This clonotype was counted ten times or more. The chain carries TRBV10-3 and TRBJ2-3, with D possibly matching TRBD2 (7 bases). Trimming pared 7 bases from V and 4 bases from J, leaving 18 bases between. Germline CDR1 and CDR2: ENHRY and SYGVKD. This CDR3 is built from 15 residues. The CDR3 spells CAINSGGIGADTQYF. CDR3 nucleotide sequence: TGTGCCATCAATTCGGGGGGCATTGGGGCAGATACGCAGTATTTT.

The J gene is TRBJ1-5, the V gene TRBV20-1; no clear D. Germline CDR1 DFQATT, CDR2 SNEGSKA (reference sequence). The CDR3 has 15 residues. The germline V and J ends were trimmed by 2 bases and 2 bases, with 13 bases remaining between them. The CDR3 loop reads CSARHGGLGNQPQHF. For the CDR3, the DNA is TGCAGTGCTAGACACGGTGGGTTGGGCAATCAGCCCCAGCATTTT.

This clonotype has at least ten counts. The J gene is TRBJ1-4, the V gene TRBV4-1; TRBD1 aligns across 11 bases. CDR1 and CDR2 from the germline V gene are MGHRA and YSYEKL. Trimming took 1 base from V and 7 from J; bases not matched to a gene: 2. The CDR3 covers 15 residues. The CDR3 protein is CASSQAGTGGEKLFF. The CDR3 DNA reads TGCGCCAGCAGCCAAGCCGGGACAGGGGGTGAAAAACTGTTTTTT.

The chain recombines TRBV5-6 with TRBJ2-5; 7 bases agree with TRBD2. Germline V gene lookup returns CDR1 SGHDT and CDR2 YYEEEE. Losses at the gene ends were 4 bases for V and 4 bases for J; bases not matched to a gene: 7. This CDR3 has 14 amino acids. This chain's CDR3 is CASSRGEGRETQYF. CDR3 coding DNA: TGTGCCAGCAGCCGGGGGGAAGGACGAGAGACCCAGTACTTC.

This clonotype was counted between two and nine times. This chain connects TRBV19 to TRBJ2-3; a weak D match, TRBD2 (6 bases). The CDR3 runs to 13 residues. V dropped 6 bases and J dropped 3 bases, with 10 bases sitting between them. Germline CDR1 and CDR2: LNHDA and SQIVND (reference sequence). CDR3 loop: CASRRAGTDTQYF. In DNA, the CDR3 is TGTGCCAGTAGAAGGGCGGGGACAGATACGCAGTATTTT.

This clonotype appeared a few times. This chain connects TRBV10-3 to TRBJ1-3, with TRBD1 matching over 7 bases. The CDR3 length is 20 residues. Germline trimming cut 4 bases from V and 2 bases from J; bases unmatched to any gene: 20. The germline gives CDR1 ENHRY, CDR2 SYGVKD. Written as DNA, the CDR3 is TGTGCCATCAGTGCACCCCTCAGGGACAGCCCTTCGGTGACTGGAAACACCATATATTTT. This encodes CAISAPLRDSPSVTGNTIYF.

This clonotype was recorded a few times. The chain combines TRBV5-1 with TRBJ1-6, with TRBD1 matching 11 bases. J was trimmed by 5 bases and V by 4 bases; bases with no gene match: 8. This CDR3 spans 17 amino acids. Germline values: CDR1 SGHRS, CDR2 YFSETQ. As DNA, the CDR3 is TGCGCCAGCAGCCTCCGGACAGGGGGCGAGGATAATTCACCCCTCCACTTT. Encoded protein: CASSLRTGGEDNSPLHF.

V usage is TRBV7-6 and J usage is TRBJ2-7; TRBD2 agrees at 8 bases. V was pared by 11 bases and J by 0 bases, with 3 bases of the junction left unmatched. The germline gives CDR1 SGHVS, CDR2 FNYEAQ. The CDR3 contains 12 residues. CDR3 sequence: CASGGVSYEQYF. CDR3 sequence (DNA): TGTGCCTCCGGGGGGGTCTCCTACGAGCAGTACTTC. Looking up the rest from reference TRBV7-6 and TRBJ2-7 gives the full variable domain: GAGVSQSPRYKVTKRGQDVALRCDPISGHVSLYWYRQALGQGPEFLTYFNYEAQQDKSGLPNDRFSAERPEGSISTLTIQRTEQRDSAMYRCASGGVSYEQYFGPGTRLTVT.

In its sample, this clonotype was seen many times. V is TRBV12-3 or TRBV12-4 and J is TRBJ2-2; no firm D call. The CDR3 extends over 18 amino acids. With 1 base removed from V and 3 bases from J, the gap between germline ends came to 18 bases. CDR3 DNA: TGTGCCAGCAGTTTAGGTGGTGCCAGTCCGTGGGACACCGGGGAGCTGTTTTTT. Translated: CASSLGGASPWDTGELFF.

The chain couples TRBV12-3 or TRBV12-4 to TRBJ2-7, with TRBD2 as a possible D gene (5 bases). The CDR3 length is 15 residues. Trimming removed 5 bases from V and 7 bases from J, with 21 bases in between. In nucleotides, the CDR3 is TGTGCCAGCAGTCCTCCGGGATCCTCCTTGGGGGAGCAGTACTTC. Protein sequence: CASSPPGSSLGEQYF.

Only a few counts were recorded for this clonotype. The V and J genes are TRBV12-3 or TRBV12-4 and TRBJ1-5; D gene uncertain. V lost 0 bases to trimming and J lost 7 bases, with 13 bases between them. The CDR3 length is 15 residues. Here the CDR3 DNA reads TGTGCCAGCAGTTTAGCGCTCGGGGTCGGCCAGCCCCAGCATTTT. Encoded protein: CASSLALGVGQPQHF.